These T cell receptor beta chains were read from a single sample in a study of shared clonotypes between healthy human individuals. Profiled with immunoSEQ multiplex PCR; TCRdb holds only in-frame clones, not every one. The profile shows about 2.1 million clones, 93% of them singletons. What was sequenced was naive CD8+ T cells from PBMCs. The receptors were sampled from a man aged 18 to 35 in good health. Some clones in this sample may be carry-over from other donors' samples. Both conserved end residues are part of each CDR3. D genes are given only for firm matches. The size entry is marked missing in some rows and otherwise reads once, few, many or a size class.

v_call,clone_size,j_call,d_call,cdr3_nt,cdr3_aa
TRBV5-4,-,TRBJ1-4,-,TGTGCCAGCAGCTCCAACCGGGCGCGCGGTGAAAAACTGTTTTTT,CASSSNRARGEKLFF
TRBV19,few,TRBJ2-2,-,TGTGCCAGTAGTACCTGGGAGAACACCGGGGAGCTGTTTTTT,CASSTWENTGELFF
TRBV9,-,TRBJ2-3,TRBD2,TGTGCCAGCAGCGTTAGCGGGAGTAGGGATACGCAGTATTTT,CASSVSGSRDTQYF
TRBV4-2,-,TRBJ2-3,-,TGTGCCAGCAGCCAAGATGGTGGGGGAGACACAGATACGCAGTATTTT,CASSQDGGGDTDTQYF
TRBV29-1,-,TRBJ1-1,-,TGCAGCGTTACAGAGCAGGACACTGAAGCTTTCTTT,CSVTEQDTEAFF
TRBV11-2,-,TRBJ2-1,-,TGTGCCAGCAGCTTGAAGCAAACAGAGCCGCCCTACAATGAGCAGTTCTTC,CASSLKQTEPPYNEQFF
TRBV10-2,-,TRBJ2-7,TRBD2,TGCGCCAGCAGCGGGACTAGCCGGACCGGCTCCCTACCCTACGAGCAGTACTTC,CASSGTSRTGSLPYEQYF
TRBV4-1,-,TRBJ2-7,TRBD2,TGCGCCAGCAGCCAAGAACTGGCGGGAGCCTCCTACGAGCAGTACTTC,CASSQELAGASYEQYF
TRBV4-1,-,TRBJ2-5,-,TGCGCCAGCAGCCCCCTCATAGGGGGGGAGGGCCTGAGAGAGACCCAGTACTTC,CASSPLIGGEGLRETQYF
TRBV4-1,-,TRBJ1-6,TRBD1,TGCGCCAGCAGCCGTGGACAGGGGGCAAATTCACCCCTCCACTTT,CASSRGQGANSPLHF
TRBV27,-,TRBJ2-4,TRBD2,TGTGCCAGCGGGACTAGCGGTGTCATTCAGTACTTC,CASGTSGVIQYF
TRBV28,-,TRBJ1-5,-,TGTGCCAGCTCCGGGAAGGGACGCGGCAATCAGCCCCAGCATTTT,CASSGKGRGNQPQHF
TRBV13,-,TRBJ2-7,-,TGTGCCAGCAGCTTAAACACGCGGTACGAGCAGTACTTC,CASSLNTRYEQYF
TRBV11-2,-,TRBJ1-4,-,TGTGCCAGCAGCTTAGTAGGCAGGGATGGTGAAAAACTGTTTTTT,CASSLVGRDGEKLFF
TRBV6-1,-,TRBJ1-1,TRBD1,TGTGCCAGCAGTGTTTGGGACAGGGGAGAGGTGAACACTGAAGCTTTCTTT,CASSVWDRGEVNTEAFF
TRBV2,-,TRBJ2-2,-,TGTGCCAGCAGTGAGACGAACGCCGGGGAGCTGTTTTTT,CASSETNAGELFF
TRBV27,-,TRBJ1-5,TRBD1,TGTGCCAGCGGCCTCAGGGGGAGGCAGCCCCAGCATTTT,CASGLRGRQPQHF
TRBV11-2,-,TRBJ1-2,TRBD1,TGTGCCAGCAACTTGAGGGGACAGAGCTATGGCTACACCTTC,CASNLRGQSYGYTF
TRBV7-9,once,TRBJ2-2,-,TGTGCCAGCAGCTTGGGATGGGATGAGAACACCGGGGAGCTGTTTTTT,CASSLGWDENTGELFF
TRBV19,once,TRBJ1-1,-,TGTGCCAGCTCCGGACACATGAACACTGAAGCTTTCTTT,CASSGHMNTEAFF
TRBV6-6,-,TRBJ2-3,-,TGTGCCAGCAGTCGTACGGTGGCAGATACGCAGTATTTT,CASSRTVADTQYF
TRBV5-1,-,TRBJ2-1,-,TGCGCCAGCAGCTTGTTTGCAGGTCCCTACAATGAGCAGTTCTTC,CASSLFAGPYNEQFF
TRBV7-8,-,TRBJ1-5,-,TGTGCCAGCAGCTTATGGGCTGACGGGAGGGGAAGCCAGCCCCAGCATTTT,CASSLWADGRGSQPQHF
TRBV5-4,-,TRBJ2-7,TRBD1,TGTGCCAGCAGCCCCGGACAGGGTTCTTTGTACGAGCAGTACTTC,CASSPGQGSLYEQYF
TRBV7-2,-,TRBJ2-2,TRBD2,TGTGCCAGCAGCTTTGCTAGCGGGAGCTCCGGGGAGCTGTTTTTT,CASSFASGSSGELFF
TRBV6-1,-,TRBJ2-3,-,TGTGCCAGCAGTGAAGCACCGGGCTCAACAGATACGCAGTATTTT,CASSEAPGSTDTQYF
TRBV9,-,TRBJ1-1,-,TGTGCCAGCAGCCCCATCGACTTCGGGGTTCCTGAAGCTTTCTTT,CASSPIDFGVPEAFF
TRBV11-3,-,TRBJ2-1,-,TGTGCCAGCAGCTTAGGTCCCCCTCGGACGCCGTACAATGAGCAGTTCTTC,CASSLGPPRTPYNEQFF
TRBV7-3,few,TRBJ1-1,TRBD1,TGTGCCAGCAGCTTTGGACAGGGAACTGAAGCTTTCTTT,CASSFGQGTEAFF
TRBV5-6,-,TRBJ2-7,-,TGTGCCAGCAGCGTGGGAGCCTACGAGCAGTACTTC,CASSVGAYEQYF
TRBV4-1,-,TRBJ2-2,TRBD1,TGCGCCAGCAGCCATCAGGGGGCAGGGGAGCTGTTTTTT,CASSHQGAGELFF
TRBV27,-,TRBJ2-2,TRBD2,TGTGCCAGCAGTACCGGACTAGCGGGGAAGGGGGAGCTGTTTTTT,CASSTGLAGKGELFF
TRBV9,-,TRBJ2-3,TRBD2,TGTGCCAGCAGCGTAGCAGTTAGCGGGACAGATACGCAGTATTTT,CASSVAVSGTDTQYF
TRBV11-2,-,TRBJ1-5,-,TGTGCCAGCAGCGAGGGAACAGGGATCAGCAATCAGCCCCAGCATTTT,CASSEGTGISNQPQHF
TRBV13,-,TRBJ2-5,TRBD2,TGTGCCAGCAGCACTACAGGTGAACCGGGACTAGCGGGACGAGAGACCCAGTACTTC,CASSTTGEPGLAGRETQYF
TRBV28,-,TRBJ2-3,TRBD2,TGTGCCAGCAGTCCCCCCCGGCGGGATTGGCGGGAGGGCACAGATACGCAGTATTTT,CASSPPRRDWREGTDTQYF
TRBV2,-,TRBJ1-1,TRBD1,TGTGCCAGCAGTCCTACCAGGGGGCAGAACACTGAAGCTTTCTTT,CASSPTRGQNTEAFF
TRBV6-5,-,TRBJ1-4,-,TGTGCCAGCAGTTACCGGGACGGAACTAATGAAAAACTGTTTTTT,CASSYRDGTNEKLFF
TRBV30,-,TRBJ2-1,-,TGTGCCTGGAGTGTATGGGTAGGCAATGAGCAGTTCTTC,CAWSVWVGNEQFF
TRBV27,-,TRBJ1-5,-,TGTGCCAGCAGTTTCGGTCGACTACAGCCCCAGCATTTT,CASSFGRLQPQHF
TRBV11-2,-,TRBJ2-2,-,TGTGCCAGCAGCTTAGCGCAGATCTTGAACACCGGGGAGCTGTTTTTT,CASSLAQILNTGELFF
TRBV7-3,-,TRBJ2-3,TRBD2,TGTGCCAGCAGCCCCCTATGGACTAGCCTGGTTGATACGCAGTATTTT,CASSPLWTSLVDTQYF
TRBV28,few,TRBJ1-1,-,TGTGCCAGCAGTCCTAGTGGGGAACTGAACACTGAAGCTTTCTTT,CASSPSGELNTEAFF
TRBV9,once,TRBJ2-7,TRBD1,TGTGCCAGCAGCAACCGGGACAGGTCCTCCTACGAGCAGTACTTC,CASSNRDRSSYEQYF
TRBV11-2,-,TRBJ1-4,-,TGTGCCAGCAGCCCCCCCCCGGTTGAAAAACTGTTTTTT,CASSPPPVEKLFF
TRBV9,-,TRBJ1-1,-,TGTGCCAGCACCCTCTTGGCAGGGTTCTCTGAAGCTTTCTTT,CASTLLAGFSEAFF
TRBV7-9,-,TRBJ2-5,TRBD2,TGTGCCAGCAGCCGACCACGAGCGGGAGTCCAAGAGACCCAGTACTTC,CASSRPRAGVQETQYF
TRBV2,-,TRBJ1-5,-,TGTGCCAGCGTTGGGAGGTCGAATCAGCCCCAGCATTTT,CASVGRSNQPQHF
TRBV30,-,TRBJ1-2,-,TGTGCCTGGGGCCGGCCGTTACCGGTCTATGGCTACACCTTC,CAWGRPLPVYGYTF
TRBV28,-,TRBJ2-7,-,TGTGCCAGCAGTTTATCTCCGTTGACTTCGGACGAGCAGTACTTC,CASSLSPLTSDEQYF
TRBV7-6,-,TRBJ2-1,TRBD2,TGTGCCAGCAAGGGACTAGCGGGAAGTTATGAGCAGTTCTTC,CASKGLAGSYEQFF
TRBV6-1,-,TRBJ1-5,-,TGTGCCAGCAGTGAACCCACCCGACAGTATAGCAATCAGCCCCAGCATTTT,CASSEPTRQYSNQPQHF
TRBV9,-,TRBJ1-1,-,TGTGCCAGCAGCACAGGGAAGAGCACTGAAGCTTTCTTT,CASSTGKSTEAFF
TRBV5-1,once,TRBJ2-7,TRBD1,TGCGCCAGCAGCTCAAACGCTCCGGGACAGGGATCTAACTACGAGCAGTACTTC,CASSSNAPGQGSNYEQYF
TRBV19,-,TRBJ2-7,TRBD1,TGTGCCAGTAGTATAGACGACAGGGGGCGCGACGAGCAGTACTTC,CASSIDDRGRDEQYF